One and the same sample provided the 18 T cell receptor beta chains below, sequenced in a study of blood T cells in healthy people across ages. A second PCR of 7 to 11 cycles used a sample-barcoded 5' primer and a J-beta primer mix. Using its own MiXCR run on the 5' RACE reads, TCRdb lists one record per CDR3 protein. This sample has around 750,000 distinct CDR3 sequences; about 53% occur once, and the top ten carry about two fifths. Sequencing was done on a sample of blood. These receptors were taken from a man older than 75 in good health.

The table lists this clonotype with a count of one. The chain joins TRBV4-3 to TRBJ2-7; a weak D match, TRBD1 (6 bases). V was shortened by 0 bases and J by 3 bases, with 15 bases between the two germline ends. CDR1 is LGHNA, CDR2 YSLEER, per germline. The CDR3 covers 16 residues. The CDR3 sequence is CASSQEDSWLIYEQYF. As DNA, the CDR3 is TGCGCCAGCAGCCAAGAGGACAGTTGGTTAATCTACGAGCAGTACTTC.

The chain recombines TRBV5-1 with TRBJ2-1, with 12 bases aligning to TRBD2. Trimming at V came to 5 bases and at J to 7 bases, leaving 10 bases not matched to a gene. The CDR3 is 16 amino acids. Germline assignment: CDR1 SGHRS and CDR2 YFSETQ. The CDR3 spells CASRGTSGRYGNEQFF. Written as DNA, the CDR3 is TGCGCCAGCAGGGGCACTAGCGGGAGGTACGGGAATGAGCAGTTCTTC.

This chain joins TRBV6-6 and TRBJ2-7, with 9 bases aligning to TRBD2. The J segment lost 2 bases and the V segment lost 11 bases, leaving 10 bases of the junction unmatched. Germline V gene data show CDR1 as MNHNY and CDR2 as SVGAGI (reference sequence). The CDR3 length is 14 residues. The CDR3 here is CASVAGGLPYEQYF. The DNA for the CDR3 is TGTGCCTCGGTTGCGGGAGGGCTCCCCTACGAGCAGTACTTC.

Ten or more counts support this clonotype. This chain uses TRBV5-1 with TRBJ2-1; D ambiguous. The CDR3 extends over 15 amino acids. V shed 0 bases and J shed 4 bases, with 11 bases lying between them. Per the germline V gene, CDR1 is SGHRS and CDR2 is YFSETQ. The CDR3: CASSLGDTPYNEQFF. CDR3 nucleotides: TGCGCCAGCAGCTTGGGCGACACCCCTTACAATGAGCAGTTCTTC.

The chain combines TRBV7-4 with TRBJ2-7; 11 bases line up with TRBD2. Germline CDR1 is SGHVT and CDR2 is SQSDAQ. J was trimmed by 0 bases and V by 1 base; bases with no gene match: 11. The CDR3 spans 19 residues. CDR3 in DNA: TGTGCCAGCAGCTTAGGAGGTTTTATGGGACTAGCGGACTCCTACGAGCAGTACTTC. It codes for CASSLGGFMGLADSYEQYF.

V is TRBV28 and J is TRBJ1-2, with 11 nucleotides matching TRBD1. V lost 4 bases and J lost 2; bases outside the gene matches: 9. The germline V gene has CDR1 MDHEN and CDR2 SYDVKM. This CDR3 spans 17 amino acids. DNA for the CDR3: TGTGCCAGCAGTTCCGGGACAGGGGGAATTGGGAACTATGGCTACACCTTC. Translation gives CASSSGTGGIGNYGYTF.

V usage is TRBV20-1 and J usage is TRBJ2-1; 13 nucleotides align to TRBD2. The DNA end lines up better with TRBJ2-7; the J call may be wrong. The CDR3 has 18 residues. Germline V lookup: CDR1 DFQATT, CDR2 SNEGSKA (reference sequence). This chain's CDR3 is CSARDLGTSGKSYNEQYF. The CDR3 coding sequence is TGCAGTGCTAGAGATCTAGGGACTAGCGGGAAGTCCTACAATGAGCAGTACTTC.

This clonotype occurred once. The rearrangement uses TRBV12-3 or TRBV12-4 and TRBJ2-3, with D possibly being TRBD2 (6 bases). This CDR3 spans 16 amino acids. The V and J ends lost 5 bases and 4 bases respectively, with 19 bases between them. The CDR3 region has the DNA TGTGCCAGCAGTACACATAGCGGAAAGGGTCCAGATACGCAGTATTTT. This codes for CASSTHSGKGPDTQYF.

The chain carries TRBV20-1 and TRBJ2-1; TRBD1 matches at 10 bases. J was trimmed by 9 bases and V by 0 bases; bases with no gene match: 8. The CDR3 is 15 residues long. Germline CDR1 DFQATT, CDR2 SNEGSKA (reference sequence). CDR3 in DNA: TGCAGTGCTAGAGATCAGGGACAGGGGAAGGCTGAGCAGTTCTTC. Translation: CSARDQGQGKAEQFF.

This clonotype was seen a few times. The chain combines TRBV6-5 with TRBJ2-4; possible D gene TRBD2, 6 bases. This CDR3 has 12 residues. Germline CDR1 is MNHEY and CDR2 is SVGAGI. V lost 6 bases, J lost 13 bases, and 16 bases lay in between. CDR3 in amino acids: CASSRDRREQYF. In DNA, the CDR3 is TGTGCCAGCAGCCGGGACCGGAGGGAGCAGTACTTC.

The chain couples TRBV12-3 or TRBV12-4 to TRBJ2-1, with 8 bases identical to TRBD1. The CDR3 is 19 amino acids. V lost 5 bases and J lost 4; bases outside the gene matches: 19. This chain's CDR3 is CASSLPGGRSLNPYNEQFF. In nucleotides, the CDR3 is TGTGCCAGCAGTCTCCCAGGGGGCCGATCCCTAAACCCTTACAATGAGCAGTTCTTC.

The J gene is TRBJ2-2, the V gene TRBV20-1; 15 bases are a match to TRBD2. The junction had 6 bases not matched to a gene; V was cut back by 3 bases and J by 4 bases. CDR1 DFQATT and CDR2 SNEGSKA come from the germline V gene (reference sequence). The CDR3 totals 17 residues. The CDR3 loop reads CSASGLAGGLATGELFF. CDR3 DNA: TGCAGTGCTAGCGGACTAGCGGGAGGGTTAGCCACCGGGGAGCTGTTTTTT.

This chain joins TRBV29-1 and TRBJ2-7; D possibly corresponds to TRBD2 (7 bases). Germline-derived CDR1 and CDR2 are SQVTM and ANQGSEA. This CDR3 comprises 12 residues. V gave up 6 bases and J gave up 3 bases, with 12 bases separating them. The CDR3 reads CSVGRGIYEQYF. The CDR3 nucleotides are TGCAGCGTGGGGAGGGGGATCTACGAGCAGTACTTC.

The chain uses TRBV20-1 and TRBJ2-3, with D possibly matching TRBD1 (5 bases). Germline lookup yields CDR1 DFQATT and CDR2 SNEGSKA (reference sequence). The CDR3 is 15 amino acids. V dropped 6 bases and J dropped 1 base, with 17 bases sitting between them. The CDR3 region is CSAPPRWGGTDTQYF. The CDR3 nucleotides are TGCAGTGCCCCACCGCGGTGGGGCGGCACAGATACGCAGTATTTT.

The chain recombines TRBV9 with TRBJ2-3; D could derive from TRBD1 or TRBD2 (5 bases each). Germline lookup yields CDR1 SGDLS and CDR2 YYNGEE. The V and J ends lost 4 bases and 4 bases respectively, with 13 bases between them. The CDR3 contains 14 residues. The CDR3 spells CASSSGPPADTQYF. The CDR3 nucleotides are TGTGCCAGCAGCTCGGGGCCGCCGGCAGATACGCAGTATTTT.

The V and J genes are TRBV27 and TRBJ2-5; possibly TRBD1 for D (6 bases). Germline V gene lookup returns CDR1 MNHEY and CDR2 SMNVEV (reference sequence). V was trimmed by 2 bases and J by 5 bases, leaving 12 bases between them. The CDR3 runs to 14 residues. The CDR3 is CASSLTGRRETQYF. CDR3 nucleotide sequence: TGTGCCAGCAGTTTAACAGGGAGAAGGGAGACCCAGTACTTC.

V gene TRBV7-2 combines with J gene TRBJ2-1; 9 positions agree with TRBD2. Per germline, CDR1 SGHTA and CDR2 FQGNSA. This CDR3 has 16 amino acids. V gave up 6 bases and J gave up 6 bases; unmatched junction bases: 12. The CDR3, as DNA: TGTGCCAGCAGGGAGCCGGGGCGGGAGGGCCTCAATGAGCAGTTCTTC. Protein product: CASREPGREGLNEQFF. The variable domain in full, with the rest retrieved from reference TRBV7-2 and TRBJ2-1, is GAGVSQSPSNKVTEKGKDVELRCDPISGHTALYWYRQSLGQGLEFLIYFQGNSAPDKSGLPSDRFSAERTGGSVSTLTIQRTQQEDSAVYLCASREPGREGLNEQFFGPGTRLTVL.

This clonotype came up a few times. The chain's CDR3 is CSASILAGVGEQYF. Written as DNA, the CDR3 is TGCAGTGCTAGTATACTAGCGGGAGTAGGCGAGCAGTACTTC. This chain uses TRBV20-1 with TRBJ2-7, with 11 bases identical to TRBD2. CDR3 length: 14 amino acids. Germline assignment: CDR1 DFQATT and CDR2 SNEGSKA (reference sequence). V was pared by 3 bases and J by 6 bases, with 7 bases of the junction left unmatched.